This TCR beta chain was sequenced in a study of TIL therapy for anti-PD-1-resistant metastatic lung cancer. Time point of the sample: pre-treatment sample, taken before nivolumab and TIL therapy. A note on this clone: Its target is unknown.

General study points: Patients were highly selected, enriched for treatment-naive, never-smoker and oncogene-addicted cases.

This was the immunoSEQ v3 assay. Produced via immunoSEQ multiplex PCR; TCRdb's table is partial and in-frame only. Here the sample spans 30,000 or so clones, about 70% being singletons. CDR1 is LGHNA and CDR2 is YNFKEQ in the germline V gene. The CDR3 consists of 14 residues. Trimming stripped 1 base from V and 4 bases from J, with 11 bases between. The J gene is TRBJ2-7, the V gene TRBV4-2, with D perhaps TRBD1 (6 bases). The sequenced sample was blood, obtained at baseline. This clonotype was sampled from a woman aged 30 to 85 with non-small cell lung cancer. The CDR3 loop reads CASSQGGQGYEQYF. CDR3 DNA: TGTGCCAGCAGCCAAGGCGGGCAGGGGTACGAGCAGTACTTC.